The 24 T cell receptor beta chains below all came from one sample that was sequenced in a study of cytomegalovirus exposure and HLA in healthy donors (dated by TCRdb to about 2017). Library generation was performed with the immunoSEQ multiplex PCR assay. A mixture of 60 forward primers for TCR Vbeta segments and 13 reverse primers for TCR Jbeta segments was used in the multiplex PCR. TCRdb provides this immuneACCESS table in a form limited to in-frame rearrangements. Some clones are lacking; in checked studies, under half of them reflect an unresolved V gene, and why the rest are absent is not known. The sample table lists some 140,000 clones, 70% to 90% of them with a count of one. The ten most abundant clones make up roughly 5.5% of the sample. Sequenced: PBMCs. These receptors all stem from a woman between 35 and 50 years old in good health and CMV-seropositive.

This rearrangement joins TRBV30 to TRBJ2-1; 7 positions agree with TRBD1. This CDR3 is 13 amino acids long. The ends lost 2 bases at V and 6 bases at J; junction bases unmatched: 4. CDR1 GTSNPN and CDR2 SVGIG come from the germline V gene (reference sequence). This chain's CDR3 is CAWSSSGGNEQFF. In DNA form, the CDR3 reads TGTGCCTGGAGTTCGTCAGGGGGCAATGAGCAGTTCTTC.

The gene calls are TRBV6-6 and TRBJ2-7; perhaps TRBD2 as D (5 bases). The ends were cut back, 2 bases at V and 1 base at J, with 9 bases in the middle. Germline-derived CDR1 and CDR2 are MNHNY and SVGAGI (reference sequence). The CDR3 is 14 amino acids. CDR3 residues: CASSYAGVSYEQYF. In DNA form, the CDR3 reads TGTGCCAGCAGTTACGCCGGGGTGTCCTACGAGCAGTACTTC.

The chain is built from TRBV6-5 and TRBJ1-4; 7 bases line up with TRBD1. Trimming took 2 bases from V and 7 from J; bases not matched to a gene: 4. Germline V gives CDR1 MNHEY, CDR2 SVGAGI. The CDR3 is made up of 14 amino acids. The CDR3 bases are TGTGCCAGCAGTTACATAGGGGGCAGTGAAAAACTGTTTTTT. It is translated as CASSYIGGSEKLFF.

This clone occurred a few times. V usage is TRBV5-1 and J usage is TRBJ2-7; D is possibly TRBD1 (5 bases). The CDR3 extends over 16 amino acids. CDR1 is SGHRS, CDR2 YFSETQ, per germline. Trimming pared 0 bases from V and 2 bases from J, leaving 15 bases between. CDR3 residues: CASSLGQLPRTYEQYF. The CDR3 coding sequence is TGCGCCAGCAGCTTGGGACAGCTACCGCGTACCTACGAGCAGTACTTC.

The CDR3 loop is CASSGSVQFF. The CDR3 DNA sequence: TGTGCCAGCAGCGGTAGTGTGCAGTTCTTC. The chain is built from TRBV11-2 and TRBJ2-1; D is uncertain. Germline V gene sequence: CDR1 SGHAT, CDR2 FQNNGV. V was cut by 5 bases and J by 12 bases, with 8 bases left in between. There are 10 residues in the CDR3.

This chain uses TRBV15 with TRBJ1-2, with D possibly matching TRBD1 (6 bases). Trimming pared 1 base from V and 8 bases from J, leaving 14 bases between. CDR1 and CDR2 from the germline V gene are LNHNV and YYDKDF (reference sequence). The CDR3 spans 14 residues. CDR3 sequence: CATSRVGTTEGYTF. In DNA form, the CDR3 reads TGTGCCACCAGCAGAGTTGGGACAACGGAAGGCTACACCTTC.

The J gene is TRBJ1-2, the V gene TRBV4-2, with 7 bases lining up with TRBD1. The ends lost 3 bases at V and 8 bases at J; junction bases unmatched: 6. In germline, CDR1 is LGHNA, CDR2 YNFKEQ. This CDR3 spans 13 amino acids. This CDR3 reads CASSQENRGGYTF. CDR3 coding DNA: TGTGCCAGCAGCCAGGAAAACAGGGGCGGCTACACCTTC.

The V call is TRBV28, the J call TRBJ2-6, with D maybe TRBD1 (5 bases). Germline loops: CDR1 MDHEN, CDR2 SYDVKM. V lost 5 bases to trimming and J lost 5 bases, with 10 bases between them. The CDR3 runs 14 residues. In DNA form, the CDR3 reads TGTGCCAGCAGTCGTTCGGACAGGGCCAACGTCCTGACTTTC. Its translation: CASSRSDRANVLTF. The full variable domain, its missing parts supplied by reference TRBV28 and TRBJ2-6, is DVKVTQSSRYLVKRTGEKVFLECVQDMDHENMFWYRQDPGLGLRLIYFSYDVKMKEKGDIPEGYSVSREKKERFSLILESASTNQTSMYLCASSRSDRANVLTFGAGSRLTVL.

The genes are TRBV7-2 and TRBJ2-1, with 9 bases matching TRBD2. Unmatched junction bases numbered 9, after V lost 11 bases and J lost 4 bases. The CDR3 length is 14 residues. CDR1 and CDR2 from the germline V gene are SGHTA and FQGNSA. The CDR3 DNA follows: TGTGCCGTTGGGACTAGCAGCCGATACAATGAGCAGTTCTTC. Its protein product is CAVGTSSRYNEQFF.

The V call is TRBV19, the J call TRBJ1-2; the D gene is possibly TRBD1 (5 bases). There are 12 residues in the CDR3. The V end was cut by 9 bases, the J end by 8 bases, with 16 bases between. The germline V gene encodes CDR1 LNHDA and CDR2 SQIVND (reference sequence). The CDR3 DNA sequence: TGTGCCAGCCGTGAGACAGTGAAGGGCTACACCTTC. Residues: CASRETVKGYTF. The variable domain in full, with the rest retrieved from reference TRBV19 and TRBJ1-2, is DGGITQSPKYLFRKEGQNVTLSCEQNLNHDAMYWYRQDPGQGLRLIYYSQIVNDFQKGDIAEGYSVSREKKESFPLTVTSAQKNPTAFYLCASRETVKGYTFGSGTRLTVV.

This chain links TRBV27 with TRBJ2-1; 10 nucleotides match TRBD2. V shed 4 bases, J shed 5 bases, and the junction held 8 bases outside the gene matches. CDR3 length: 16 amino acids. Per the germline V gene, CDR1 is MNHEY and CDR2 is SMNVEV (reference sequence). The CDR3 DNA is TGTGCCAGCAGTTACGCTAGCGGGAGCTTCAACAATGAGCAGTTCTTC. It translates to CASSYASGSFNNEQFF.

This chain uses TRBV5-8 with TRBJ2-1; TRBD2 might be the D (6 bases). Trimming took 3 bases from V and 7 from J, leaving 8 bases between them. Germline CDR1 SGHTS, CDR2 YDEGEE. The CDR3 runs 12 residues. The CDR3 spells CASSWRVNEQFF. DNA for the CDR3: TGTGCCAGCAGCTGGAGGGTGAATGAGCAGTTCTTC.

This chain uses TRBV7-9 with TRBJ1-1, with D possibly TRBD1 on 6 matching bases. The CDR3 spans 14 residues. Trimming pared 5 bases from V and 5 bases from J, leaving 15 bases between. CDR1 SEHNR and CDR2 FQNEAQ come from the germline V gene (reference sequence). The CDR3: CASSKGDGETEAFF. CDR3 bases: TGTGCCAGCAGCAAGGGGGATGGAGAGACTGAAGCTTTCTTT.

Here the CDR3 DNA reads TGTGCCAGCAGTAAACAGAATAGCAATCAGCCCCAGCATTTT. It yields the protein CASSKQNSNQPQHF. The chain recombines TRBV28 with TRBJ1-5, with D unresolved. CDR1 and CDR2 from the germline V gene are MDHEN and SYDVKM. V was cut by 5 bases and J by 0 bases, with 8 bases left in between. This CDR3 has 14 amino acids.

This clone occurred a few times. The chain couples TRBV6-1 to TRBJ1-5, with a possible D match to TRBD1 (5 bases). Per the germline V gene, CDR1 is MNHNS and CDR2 is SASEGT. CDR3 length: 15 amino acids. The V gene lost 6 bases and the J gene lost 2 bases, with 14 bases spanning the gap. The CDR3 region has the DNA TGTGCCAGCAGGACACTCGGGGGGGGCAATCAGCCCCAGCATTTT. This sequence encodes CASRTLGGGNQPQHF.

The genes are TRBV19 and TRBJ2-3, with 11 bases identical to TRBD2. The ends lost 6 bases at V and 2 bases at J; junction bases unmatched: 7. CDR3 length: 16 amino acids. In germline, CDR1 is LNHDA, CDR2 SQIVND (reference sequence). CDR3 amino acids: CASRDTSGRPTDTQYF. In DNA form, the CDR3 reads TGTGCCAGTAGAGACACTAGCGGGAGACCCACAGATACGCAGTATTTT.

The J gene is TRBJ2-7, the V gene TRBV13; perhaps TRBD2 as D (5 bases). The CDR3 loop spans 11 amino acids. The V gene's germline CDR1 is PRHDT and CDR2 FYEKMQ (reference sequence). Trimming pared 5 bases from V and 7 bases from J, leaving 9 bases between. CDR3 DNA: TGTGCCAGCAGCGGAGGTAGGGAGCAGTACTTC. Protein sequence: CASSGGREQYF. Full variable domain (missing parts from reference TRBV13 and TRBJ2-7): AAGVIQSPRHLIKEKRETATLKCYPIPRHDTVYWYQQGPGQDPQFLISFYEKMQSDKGSIPDRFSAQQFSDYHSELNMSSLELGDSALYFCASSGGREQYFGPGTRLTVT.

The V gene is TRBV5-5, the J gene TRBJ2-7; 10 nucleotides align to TRBD2. The junction had 4 bases not matched to a gene; V was cut back by 4 bases and J by 0 bases. Looked up from germline, CDR1 is SGHKS and CDR2 is YYEKEE (reference sequence). CDR3 length: 15 amino acids. The CDR3 protein is CASSTGLAVSYEQYF. Here the CDR3 DNA reads TGTGCCAGCAGCACAGGACTAGCGGTCTCCTACGAGCAGTACTTC.

The chain is built from TRBV10-3 and TRBJ2-1, with TRBD2 matching over 12 bases. V shed 0 bases and J 6 bases; nucleotides not matched to a gene: 3. CDR1 ENHRY and CDR2 SYGVKD come from the germline V gene. The CDR3 length is 16 residues. The CDR3 region has the DNA TGTGCCATCAGTGAGTCCCGGACTAGCGGGATCAATGAGCAGTTCTTC. Protein product: CAISESRTSGINEQFF.

V gene TRBV7-8 combines with J gene TRBJ2-3; D gene ambiguous. The CDR3 covers 12 residues. Germline V gene data show CDR1 as SGHVS and CDR2 as FQNEAQ. V was trimmed by 4 bases and J by 2 bases, leaving 4 bases between them. CDR3 nucleotides: TGTGCCAGCAGCTCTTACACAGATACGCAGTATTTT. It translates to CASSSYTDTQYF.

V and J are TRBV6-6 and TRBJ2-3; 10 bases match TRBD1. Unmatched junction bases numbered 9, after V lost 5 bases and J lost 4 bases. The length of the CDR3 is 16 residues. Germline lookup yields CDR1 MNHNY and CDR2 SVGAGI (reference sequence). The CDR3 DNA follows: TGTGCCAGCAGTCAAATGACAGGGGGCGGTTCAGATACGCAGTATTTT. Translated: CASSQMTGGGSDTQYF.

This rearrangement joins TRBV18 to TRBJ1-5; D might be TRBD1 (5 bases). Looked up from germline, CDR1 is KGHSH and CDR2 is LQKENI. The CDR3 is 12 amino acids. V was shortened by 6 bases and J by 9 bases, with 12 bases between the two germline ends. The CDR3: CASSPTGGPQHF. Written as DNA, the CDR3 is TGTGCCAGCTCCCCCACCGGGGGGCCCCAGCATTTT. The full variable domain, rest sourced from reference TRBV18 and TRBJ1-5, is NAGVMQNPRHLVRRRGQEARLRCSPMKGHSHVYWYRQLPEEGLKFMVYLQKENIIDESGMPKERFSAEFPKEGPSILRIQQVVRGDSAAYFCASSPTGGPQHFGDGTRLSIL.

J is TRBJ2-7 and V is TRBV7-9, with TRBD1 identical over 8 bases. The CDR3 extends over 16 amino acids. CDR1 and CDR2 from the germline V gene are SEHNR and FQNEAQ (reference sequence). The J segment lost 6 bases and the V segment lost 7 bases, leaving 17 bases of the junction unmatched. CDR3 sequence: CASNGQGILSPGEQYF. CDR3 nucleotides: TGTGCCAGCAACGGACAGGGCATTCTGTCGCCCGGCGAGCAGTACTTC.

This chain connects TRBV7-9 to TRBJ1-2; D unclear. V dropped 5 bases and J dropped 2 bases, with 15 bases sitting between them. CDR3 length: 15 amino acids. Germline V gene lookup returns CDR1 SEHNR and CDR2 FQNEAQ (reference sequence). CDR3 DNA sequence: TGTGCCAGCAGCCCGAGGGCAGTACGAAACTATGGCTACACCTTC. Its protein is CASSPRAVRNYGYTF.